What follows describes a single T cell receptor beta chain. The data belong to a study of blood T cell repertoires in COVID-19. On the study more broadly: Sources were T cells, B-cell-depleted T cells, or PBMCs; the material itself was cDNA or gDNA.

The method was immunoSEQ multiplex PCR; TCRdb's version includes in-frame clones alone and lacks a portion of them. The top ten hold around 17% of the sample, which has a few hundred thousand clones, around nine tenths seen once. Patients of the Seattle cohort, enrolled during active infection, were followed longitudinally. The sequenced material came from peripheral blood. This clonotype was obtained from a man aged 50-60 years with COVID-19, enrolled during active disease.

CDR3 in amino acids: CASSQDGGIQYF. CDR3 nucleotides: TGTGCCAGCAGCCAAGATGGAGGAATTCAGTACTTC. The rearrangement joins TRBV3-1 (or the pseudogene TRBV3-2) to TRBJ2-4; maybe TRBD2 (5 bases). In germline, CDR1 is LGHDT, CDR2 YNNKEL (reference sequence). V dropped 0 bases and J dropped 10 bases, with 7 bases sitting between them. CDR3 size: 12 residues.